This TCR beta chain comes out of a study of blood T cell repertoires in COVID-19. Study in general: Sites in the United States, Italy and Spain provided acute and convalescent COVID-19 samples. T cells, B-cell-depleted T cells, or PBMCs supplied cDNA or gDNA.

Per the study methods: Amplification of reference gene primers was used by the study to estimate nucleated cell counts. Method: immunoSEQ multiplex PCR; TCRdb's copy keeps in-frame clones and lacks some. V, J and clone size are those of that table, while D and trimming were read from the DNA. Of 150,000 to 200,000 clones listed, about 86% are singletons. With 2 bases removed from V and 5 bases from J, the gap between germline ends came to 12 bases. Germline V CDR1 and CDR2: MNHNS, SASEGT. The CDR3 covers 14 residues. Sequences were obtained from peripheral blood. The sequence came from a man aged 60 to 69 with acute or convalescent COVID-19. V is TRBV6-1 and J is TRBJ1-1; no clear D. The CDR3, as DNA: TGTGCCAGCAGTGAACGGAGTAGAAGGACTGAAGCTTTCTTT. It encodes CASSERSRRTEAFF.